This is a list of T cell receptor beta chains from one sample in a study of blood T cell repertoires in COVID-19. Some clones are missing from TCRdb's copy, which holds only in-frame ones; the method was immunoSEQ multiplex PCR. The sample carries some 160,000 clones, roughly 83% recorded once. Material for sequencing was peripheral blood. These TCRs come from a human donor in a cohort sampled during active COVID-19. CDR3s include the opening cysteine and the closing phenylalanine or tryptophan. A D gene is named only where the DNA matches it firmly. Rows may omit the clone size; those that give it use once, few, many or a size class.

TRBV19,TRBD1,NA,TRBJ1-3,TGTGCCAGTACTACCGGGACAGGGGTTGGAAACACCATATATTTT,CASTTGTGVGNTIYF
TRBV7-9,TRBD2,NA,TRBJ2-2,TGTGCCAGCAGCCGACTAGCGGCGAACACCGGGGAGCTGTTTTTT,CASSRLAANTGELFF
TRBV7-2,NA,NA,TRBJ2-5,TGTGCCAGCAGCTTAGATGCACACCGCCAAGAGACCCAGTACTTC,CASSLDAHRQETQYF
TRBV24-1,NA,NA,TRBJ2-7,TGTGCCACCAGTGATTCGGGAAGCTCCTACGAGCAGTACTTC,CATSDSGSSYEQYF
TRBV5-1,TRBD2,NA,TRBJ2-7,TGCGCCAGCAGCTTGGGGCCTCTTAGCGGGCCGCCCTACGAGCAGTACTTC,CASSLGPLSGPPYEQYF
TRBV7-3,NA,NA,TRBJ2-1,TGTGCCAGCAGCTTGGTGTTCGGGGAGCAGTTCTTC,CASSLVFGEQFF
TRBV7-9,NA,NA,TRBJ2-6,TGTGCCAGCAGCCCACGGGTTAGCTCTGGGGCCAACGTCCTGACTTTC,CASSPRVSSGANVLTF
TRBV6-5,TRBD1,few,TRBJ2-7,TGTGCCACCAGTAACAGGGGGCTAGCCGAGCAGTACTTC,CATSNRGLAEQYF
TRBV7-2,TRBD1,NA,TRBJ1-2,TGTGCCAGCAGCTTACGGGGACAGTTCTATGGCTACACCTTC,CASSLRGQFYGYTF
TRBV5-1,NA,NA,TRBJ1-6,TGCGCCAGCAGCTTGGAAGGGGGGGATAATTCACCCCTCCACTTT,CASSLEGGDNSPLHF
TRBV3-1/TRBV3-2,NA,NA,TRBJ1-6,TGTGCCAGCAGCCCGATCCAGGGTGGGAATTCACCCCTCCACTTT,CASSPIQGGNSPLHF
TRBV7-8,NA,NA,TRBJ1-2,TGTGCCAGCAGCTTAGCGCGGAGACCTGGGTATGGCTACACCTTC,CASSLARRPGYGYTF
TRBV11-3,TRBD1,NA,TRBJ2-1,TGTGCCAGCAGCTTAGATCAGGGGGCCTTTTACAATGAGCAGTTCTTC,CASSLDQGAFYNEQFF
TRBV19,NA,NA,TRBJ1-1,TGTGCCAGTAGCCACGGGACTGCGAACACTGAAGCTTTCTTT,CASSHGTANTEAFF
TRBV7-2,TRBD1,NA,TRBJ1-2,TGTGCCAGCAGCTTAGGGGTAGGGGGCAGCTATGGCTACACCTTC,CASSLGVGGSYGYTF
TRBV11-2,TRBD1,NA,TRBJ1-1,TGTGCCAGCAGCCCCGGACAGGGCCGCTGGGGCACTGAAGCTTTCTTT,CASSPGQGRWGTEAFF
TRBV7-9,TRBD1,NA,TRBJ1-1,TGTGCCAGCAGTCCCGGGACAGGACGGACTGAAGCTTTCTTT,CASSPGTGRTEAFF
TRBV9,TRBD1,NA,TRBJ2-1,TGTGCCAGCAGCGGGGGACAGGATGGAAATGAGCAGTTCTTC,CASSGGQDGNEQFF
TRBV7-3,NA,NA,TRBJ2-2,TGTGCCAGCAGTGCACAGGTGAACACCGGGGAGCTGTTTTTT,CASSAQVNTGELFF
TRBV15,NA,few,TRBJ1-5,TGTGCCACCAGCTCCAGAGTCGGGCGGGAGAATCAGCCCCAGCATTTT,CATSSRVGRENQPQHF
TRBV4-3,NA,NA,TRBJ1-5,TGCGCCAGCAGCCAAGTTCGGTCAAGTAGAGATCAGCCCCAGCATTTT,CASSQVRSSRDQPQHF
TRBV21-1,NA,NA,TRBJ2-7,TGTGCCAGCGAGGGAATGTACGAGCAGTACTTC,CASEGMYEQYF
TRBV5-4,TRBD1,NA,TRBJ1-2,TGTGCCAGCAGCTCCGGGACAGACAATGGCTACACCTTC,CASSSGTDNGYTF
TRBV7-6,NA,NA,TRBJ2-1,TGTGCCAGCAGCTCTATAAGTCAAGGGCGGGATGAGCAGTTCTTC,CASSSISQGRDEQFF
TRBV29-1,TRBD1,NA,TRBJ2-7,TGCAGCGCCGGACAGGGAGGCTACGAGCAGTACTTC,CSAGQGGYEQYF
TRBV9,TRBD1,few,TRBJ2-7,TGTGCCAGCAGCGTAGGAGGGGACAGAACACCCTACGAGCAGTACTTC,CASSVGGDRTPYEQYF
TRBV27,NA,NA,TRBJ1-2,TGTGCCAGCAGTTTAACCCTTGCGGGAGGATATGGCTACACCTTC,CASSLTLAGGYGYTF
TRBV28,NA,NA,TRBJ2-1,TGTGCCAGCAGTTTAGCCCCGACAGCCTACAATGAGCAGTTCTTC,CASSLAPTAYNEQFF
TRBV10-2,NA,NA,TRBJ2-2,TGCGCCAGCAGACTGGACACCGGGGAGCTGTTTTTT,CASRLDTGELFF
TRBV20-1,TRBD2,NA,TRBJ2-7,TGCAGTGCTAGTGGGGGACTAGCGGGAGTCCACGAGCAGTACTTC,CSASGGLAGVHEQYF
TRBV4-3,NA,once,TRBJ2-4,TGCGCCAGCAGCCAAGAGGGTGACTGGGTGAACATTCAGTACTTC,CASSQEGDWVNIQYF
TRBV5-1,NA,NA,TRBJ1-1,TGCGCCAGCCGCAACCCCGGGGACACTGAAGCTTTCTTT,CASRNPGDTEAFF
TRBV11-2,NA,NA,TRBJ1-5,TGTGCCAGCAGCCTAACAGGGTACAATCAGCCCCAGCATTTT,CASSLTGYNQPQHF
TRBV2,TRBD1,NA,TRBJ2-7,TGTGCCAGCACTGCCGGGACAGGGGTGGGATCCCTTTACGAGCAGTACTTC,CASTAGTGVGSLYEQYF
TRBV7-6,NA,few,TRBJ1-6,TGTGCCAGCAGCTCGGACAGCCGTCCCATTGGTATCCTCCACTTT,CASSSDSRPIGILHF
TRBV7-3,NA,NA,TRBJ2-2,TGTGCCAGCAGCTTGGGCGGGACGAAAAACACCGGGGAGCTGTTTTTT,CASSLGGTKNTGELFF
TRBV10-2,NA,NA,TRBJ1-5,TGCGCCACCCGGGAGACTGCCCGGCAGCCCCAGCATTTT,CATRETARQPQHF
TRBV5-1,TRBD1,NA,TRBJ1-2,TGCGCCAGCAGCTTAGCGGGACAGGGGGCCTATGGCTACACCTTC,CASSLAGQGAYGYTF
TRBV5-4,TRBD1,NA,TRBJ2-6,TGTGCCAGCAGCCCCGGGACAGGCTCCGCCTCTGGGGCCAACGTCCTGACTTTC,CASSPGTGSASGANVLTF
TRBV6-4,TRBD2,NA,TRBJ2-2,TGTGCCAGCAGTAGCGGGGACACCGGGGAGCTGTTTTTT,CASSSGDTGELFF
TRBV23-1,NA,NA,TRBJ1-1,TGCGCCAGCAGTCAATTCCGGGGGGTGGGGCGAATGTTTCGTTACGCTGAAGCTTTCTTT,CASSQFRGVGRMFRYAEAFF
TRBV11-2,NA,NA,TRBJ1-6,TGTGCCAGCAGTCGTCGGGGGAACAATTCACCCCTCCACTTT,CASSRRGNNSPLHF
TRBV7-2,NA,NA,TRBJ1-2,TGTGCCAGCAGACTGACAGTCAACTATGGCTACACCTTC,CASRLTVNYGYTF
TRBV25-1,TRBD2,NA,TRBJ2-7,TGTGCCAGCAGTGAGGGTGCGGGAGTCAATAACTACGAGCAGTACTTC,CASSEGAGVNNYEQYF
TRBV6-5,TRBD2,NA,TRBJ2-7,TGTGCCAGCAGACACCGACTAGCCTCCTACGAGCAGTACTTC,CASRHRLASYEQYF
TRBV21-1,NA,NA,TRBJ1-1,TGTGCCAGGGGACAGCCTAACACTGAAGCTTTCTTT,CARGQPNTEAFF
TRBV7-2,NA,once,TRBJ2-7,TGTGCCAGCAGCTTCTCGAATCGGCAGGGGCACGACGAGCAGTACTTC,CASSFSNRQGHDEQYF
TRBV10-3,TRBD1,NA,TRBJ1-5,TGTGCCATCAGTGAGAGGGACAGGGAGTTTCAGCCCCAGCATTTT,CAISERDREFQPQHF
TRBV6-5,NA,NA,TRBJ1-1,TGTGCCAGCAGTTATCAGGGGAGGGACACTGAAGCTTTCTTT,CASSYQGRDTEAFF
TRBV5-8,TRBD1,NA,TRBJ2-3,TGTGCCAGCAGCGCCGGGACAGGGGGCACAGATACGCAGTATTTT,CASSAGTGGTDTQYF
TRBV6-1,TRBD2,NA,TRBJ2-7,TGTGCCAGCAGTGAAGAGGTAGCGGGAGTTAACGAGCAGTACTTC,CASSEEVAGVNEQYF
TRBV6-5,NA,NA,TRBJ2-7,TGTGCCAGCAGTTTGGTCCAGGGCCTCTACGAGCAGTACTTC,CASSLVQGLYEQYF
TRBV6-5,NA,NA,TRBJ1-4,TGTGCCAGCAGTTCCGCGCTCCGAACAGTTGAAAAACTGTTTTTT,CASSSALRTVEKLFF
TRBV3-1/TRBV3-2,NA,NA,TRBJ1-1,TGTGCCAGCAGCCAGGGATTGGGGGGTGGGAACACTGAAGCTTTCTTT,CASSQGLGGGNTEAFF
TRBV24-1,NA,NA,TRBJ1-5,TGTGCCACCAGCGATGCGGCAGATAATCAGCCCCAGCATTTT,CATSDAADNQPQHF
TRBV5-8,NA,NA,TRBJ1-3,TGTGCCAGCAGCCAGGGCCCTTTCACCCTCTCTGGAAACACCATATATTTT,CASSQGPFTLSGNTIYF